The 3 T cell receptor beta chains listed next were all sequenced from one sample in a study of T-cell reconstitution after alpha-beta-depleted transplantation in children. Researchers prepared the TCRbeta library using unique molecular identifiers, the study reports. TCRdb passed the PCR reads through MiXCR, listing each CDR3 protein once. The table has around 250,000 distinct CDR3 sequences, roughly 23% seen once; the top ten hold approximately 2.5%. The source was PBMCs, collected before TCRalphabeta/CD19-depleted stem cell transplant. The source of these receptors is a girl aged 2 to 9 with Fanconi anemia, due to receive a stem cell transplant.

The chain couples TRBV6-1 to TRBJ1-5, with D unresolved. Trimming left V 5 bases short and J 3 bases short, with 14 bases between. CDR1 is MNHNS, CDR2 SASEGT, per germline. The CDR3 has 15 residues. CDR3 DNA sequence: TGTGCCAGCAGTCGCAGTTGGACGTCCAATCAGCCCCAGCATTTT. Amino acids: CASSRSWTSNQPQHF.

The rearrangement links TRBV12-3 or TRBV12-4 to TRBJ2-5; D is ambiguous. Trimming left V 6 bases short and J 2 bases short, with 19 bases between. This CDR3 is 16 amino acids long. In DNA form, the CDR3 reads TGTGCCAGCAGCTGGGGAACTTCAGATCCGCAAGAGACCCAGTACTTC. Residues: CASSWGTSDPQETQYF.

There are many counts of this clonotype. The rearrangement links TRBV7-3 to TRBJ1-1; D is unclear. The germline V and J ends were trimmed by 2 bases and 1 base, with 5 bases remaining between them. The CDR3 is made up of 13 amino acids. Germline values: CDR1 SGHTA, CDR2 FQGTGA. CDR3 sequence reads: CASSLWWNTEAFF. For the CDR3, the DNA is TGTGCCAGCAGCTTATGGTGGAACACTGAAGCTTTCTTT.